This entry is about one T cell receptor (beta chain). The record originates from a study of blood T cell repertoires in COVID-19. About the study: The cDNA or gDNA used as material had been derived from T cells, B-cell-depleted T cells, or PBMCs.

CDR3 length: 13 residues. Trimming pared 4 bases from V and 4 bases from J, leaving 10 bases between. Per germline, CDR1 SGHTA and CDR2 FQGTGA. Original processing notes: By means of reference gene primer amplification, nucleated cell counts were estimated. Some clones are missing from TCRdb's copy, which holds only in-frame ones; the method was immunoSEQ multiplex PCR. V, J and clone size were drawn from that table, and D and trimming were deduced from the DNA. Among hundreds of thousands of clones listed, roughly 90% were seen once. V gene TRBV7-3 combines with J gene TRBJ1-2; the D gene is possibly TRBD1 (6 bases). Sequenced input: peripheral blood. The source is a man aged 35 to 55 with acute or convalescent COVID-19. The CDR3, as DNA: TGTGCCAGCAGCTACCAGGGGACCTATGGCTACACCTTC. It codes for CASSYQGTYGYTF. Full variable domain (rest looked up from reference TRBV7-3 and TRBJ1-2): GAGVSQTPSNKVTEKGKYVELRCDPISGHTALYWYRQSLGQGPEFLIYFQGTGAADDSGLPNDRFFAVRPEGSVSTLKIQRTERGDSAVYLCASSYQGTYGYTFGSGTRLTVV.